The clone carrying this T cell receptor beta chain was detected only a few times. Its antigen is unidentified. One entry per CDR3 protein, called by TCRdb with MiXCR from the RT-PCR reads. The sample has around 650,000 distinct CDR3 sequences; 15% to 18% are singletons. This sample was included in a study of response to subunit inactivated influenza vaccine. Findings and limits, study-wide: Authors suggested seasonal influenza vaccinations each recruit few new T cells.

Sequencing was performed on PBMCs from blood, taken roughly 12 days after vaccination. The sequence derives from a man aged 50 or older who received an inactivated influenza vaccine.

CDR3 coding DNA: TGTGCCAGCAGCGCCGGTAGGAGTGAGCAGTTCTTC. This sequence encodes CASSAGRSEQFF. V and J are TRBV7-3 and TRBJ2-1; no definite D call. The CDR3 is 12 residues long. V dropped 5 bases and J dropped 9 bases, with 11 bases sitting between them. Germline assignment: CDR1 SGHTA and CDR2 FQGTGA. The full variable domain, in which reference TRBV7-3 and TRBJ2-1 provide the parts outside the CDR3, is GAGVSQTPSNKVTEKGKYVELRCDPISGHTALYWYRQSLGQGPEFLIYFQGTGAADDSGLPNDRFFAVRPEGSVSTLKIQRTERGDSAVYLCASSAGRSEQFFGPGTRLTVL.